This T cell receptor (beta chain) was documented in a study of identical twins. Broader study findings: Some out-of-frame alpha sequences were shared by twins, and these showed excess low generation probability. The authors drew conclusions from cross-sectional statistical analysis rather than following the same donors.

V was cut by 3 bases and J by 1 base, with 9 bases left in between. Per the germline V gene, CDR1 is SQVTM and CDR2 is ANQGSEA. This CDR3 is built from 13 residues. One entry per CDR3 protein, called by TCRdb with MiXCR from the 5' RACE reads. This table has 1,800,000 or so distinct CDR3 sequences, about 30% appearing once. This clonotype was recorded many times. What it binds is unknown. The J gene is TRBJ2-5, the V gene TRBV29-1; D gene uncertain. The receptor was derived from a newborn girl in good health. Sequencing was carried out using cord blood. The CDR3 DNA sequence: TGCAGCGTTGACAAGCAAGTCCAAGAGACCCAGTACTTC. Its translation: CSVDKQVQETQYF.